These 8 T cell receptor beta chains were sequenced from one sample in a study of technical replicates of blood from a handful of donors. The repertoire was sequenced with immunoSEQ multiplex PCR; TCRdb's copy has only in-frame clones and lacks some. The sample includes 75,000 to 85,000 clones, under 97% of them seen just once. The specimen was T cells isolated from PBMCs. The source is a human donor in good health.

This rearrangement joins TRBV6-5 to TRBJ1-2; perhaps TRBD1 as D (6 bases). V dropped 4 bases and J dropped 6 bases, with 12 bases sitting between them. The CDR3 covers 13 residues. CDR1 is MNHEY, CDR2 SVGAGI, per germline. CDR3 coding DNA: TGTGCCAGCAGTTGGGGGCTTGTGGATGGCTACACCTTC. It specifies CASSWGLVDGYTF.

This chain links TRBV18 with TRBJ1-1; no reliable D call. V was trimmed by 6 bases and J by 5 bases, leaving 16 bases between them. The CDR3 is made up of 14 amino acids. Per the germline V gene, CDR1 is KGHSH and CDR2 is LQKENI. The chain's CDR3 is CASSNRREGTEAFF. CDR3 bases: TGTGCCAGCTCGAACCGAAGGGAGGGAACTGAAGCTTTCTTT.

V usage is TRBV2 and J usage is TRBJ2-5; D is perhaps TRBD2 (5 bases). Germline CDR1 SNHLY, CDR2 FYNNEI. This CDR3 contains 14 residues. Trimming took 9 bases from V and 7 from J, leaving 21 bases between them. The CDR3 loop is CARQSDPKSGTQYF. The CDR3 DNA reads TGTGCCAGACAGTCGGACCCAAAAAGCGGGACCCAGTACTTC.

The chain joins TRBV19 to TRBJ2-7; the match to TRBD1 covers 10 bases. With 6 bases clipped from V and 4 bases from J, the junction kept 6 bases outside the gene matches. There are 14 residues in the CDR3. The germline V gene has CDR1 LNHDA and CDR2 SQIVND (reference sequence). This CDR3 reads CASSRGQGVYEQYF. The CDR3 coding sequence is TGTGCCAGTAGCCGAGGACAGGGGGTATACGAGCAGTACTTC.

The gene calls are TRBV10-2 and TRBJ2-1, with 9 nucleotides matching TRBD1. Trimming at V came to 10 bases and at J to 2 bases, leaving 9 bases not matched to a gene. The germline V gene encodes CDR1 WSHSY and CDR2 SAAADI. This CDR3 comprises 15 residues. For the CDR3, the DNA is TGCGCCACCTGCCGACAGGGGGAGGCCTACAATGAGCAGTTCTTC. Its protein product is CATCRQGEAYNEQFF.

This chain links TRBV5-4 with TRBJ1-2, with D perhaps matching TRBD1 (5 bases). The ends were cut back, 3 bases at V and 8 bases at J, with 14 bases in the middle. Germline V gives CDR1 SGHNT, CDR2 YYREEE (reference sequence). The CDR3 totals 13 residues. The CDR3 here is CASSWPGGGGYTF. CDR3 coding DNA: TGTGCCAGCAGCTGGCCGGGGGGAGGAGGCTACACCTTC.

The chain joins TRBV28 to TRBJ2-7; no firm D call. Trimming shortened V by 3 bases and J by 3 bases, and 3 bases separated the two germline ends. The CDR3 covers 11 residues. The germline CDR1 and CDR2 sequences are MDHEN and SYDVKM. In DNA form, the CDR3 reads TGTGCCAGCAGTTTCTACTACGAGCAGTACTTC. Translating gives CASSFYYEQYF.

Written as DNA, the CDR3 is TGTGCCAGCAGCTTACGGGGACAGAGCCAAGGTGAAAAACTGTTTTTT. It is translated as CASSLRGQSQGEKLFF. V is TRBV7-9 and J is TRBJ1-4, with 7 nucleotides matching TRBD1. CDR1 is SEHNR and CDR2 is FQNEAQ in the germline V gene (reference sequence). Germline trimming cut 2 bases from V and 7 bases from J; bases unmatched to any gene: 10. CDR3 length: 16 amino acids.